The 24 T cell receptor beta chains below were found in one sample sequenced in a study of blood T cells in healthy people across ages. The second PCR ran about 6 to 11 cycles with a sample-barcoded 5' primer and J-beta primers. TCRdb reanalysed the 5' RACE reads using MiXCR and keeps one entry per CDR3 protein. The data show about 1.6 million distinct CDR3 sequences, roughly 32% seen once. The sample was blood. The origin of the receptors is a woman younger than 45 in good health.

The gene calls are TRBV2 and TRBJ2-7, with D maybe TRBD2 (6 bases). Germline values: CDR1 SNHLY, CDR2 FYNNEI. CDR3 length: 14 residues. Trimming took 5 bases from V and 2 from J, leaving 13 bases between them. Here the CDR3 reads CASSTTGGAYEQYF. The CDR3 nucleotides read TGTGCCAGCAGTACAACAGGAGGGGCCTACGAGCAGTACTTC.

CDR3 sequence reads: CSARDLVAGSYEQYF. The CDR3 bases are TGCAGTGCTAGAGATTTGGTAGCGGGCTCCTACGAGCAGTACTTC. The chain links TRBV20-1 to TRBJ2-7; 7 bases are shared with TRBD2. Germline lookup yields CDR1 DFQATT and CDR2 SNEGSKA (reference sequence). V lost 0 bases, J lost 0 bases, and 5 bases stayed unmatched. This CDR3 spans 15 amino acids.

The rearrangement uses TRBV2 and TRBJ2-1; TRBD1 or TRBD2 may be the D gene (5 bases each). The CDR3 contains 14 residues. Germline V CDR1 and CDR2: SNHLY, FYNNEI. Trimming shortened V by 5 bases and J by 5 bases, and 13 bases separated the two germline ends. CDR3 region: CASSFEMGDNEQFF. CDR3 in DNA: TGTGCCAGCAGTTTTGAAATGGGGGACAATGAGCAGTTCTTC.

The chain carries TRBV10-3 and TRBJ1-1, with D hard to call. The CDR3 is 15 amino acids. Trimming left V 7 bases short and J 3 bases short, with 18 bases between. CDR1 and CDR2 (germline): ENHRY, SYGVKD. CDR3 residues: CAITNPGLADTEAFF. The CDR3 nucleotides read TGTGCCATCACTAACCCCGGGCTTGCGGACACTGAAGCTTTCTTT.

This clonotype was seen only a few times. The rearrangement joins TRBV6-1 to TRBJ1-2; D possibly corresponds to TRBD1 (5 bases). CDR3 length equals 15 residues. Germline values: CDR1 MNHNS, CDR2 SASEGT. V lost 3 bases to trimming and J lost 3 bases, with 14 bases between them. The CDR3 spells CASSDLAGNHYGYTF. As DNA, the CDR3 is TGTGCCAGCAGTGACCTGGCAGGGAATCACTATGGCTACACCTTC.

This clonotype was recorded a few times. V gene TRBV5-1 combines with J gene TRBJ2-5, with D perhaps TRBD1 (5 bases). CDR1 SGHRS and CDR2 YFSETQ come from the germline V gene. Trimming cost V 3 bases and J 1 base, with 10 bases left between them. The CDR3 has 14 residues. In nucleotides, the CDR3 is TGCGCCAGCAGCTACAGACAGATCCAAGAGACCCAGTACTTC. It translates to CASSYRQIQETQYF.

V gene TRBV27 combines with J gene TRBJ1-2, with D possibly being TRBD1 (5 bases). The CDR3 loop spans 15 amino acids. Per the germline V gene, CDR1 is MNHEY and CDR2 is SMNVEV (reference sequence). V shed 4 bases and J shed 4 bases, with 16 bases lying between them. CDR3: CASSSSGHGTYGYTF. The CDR3 nucleotides read TGTGCCAGCAGTTCATCGGGCCACGGGACCTATGGCTACACCTTC.

This rearrangement joins TRBV13 to TRBJ2-2; no definite D call. The V gene lost 2 bases and the J gene lost 8 bases, with 6 bases spanning the gap. The germline V gene has CDR1 PRHDT and CDR2 FYEKMQ (reference sequence). The CDR3 totals 12 residues. CDR3 protein: CASSLTPGELFF. Written as DNA, the CDR3 is TGTGCCAGCAGCTTAACGCCAGGGGAGCTGTTTTTT.

The V and J genes are TRBV15 and TRBJ2-5; tentative D call: TRBD1 (6 bases). Germline loops: CDR1 LNHNV, CDR2 YYDKDF (reference sequence). Trimming took 1 base from V and 11 from J, leaving 26 bases between them. The CDR3 covers 17 residues. The CDR3 DNA sequence: TGTGCCACCAGCAGAGGTGACCTTCTGGACAGTTACAATGAGCAGTACTTC. This gives the protein CATSRGDLLDSYNEQYF.

The chain joins TRBV2 to TRBJ1-4; no clear D. V was pared by 4 bases and J by 4 bases, with 10 bases between. The CDR3 runs 14 residues. The germline V gene has CDR1 SNHLY and CDR2 FYNNEI. CDR3 in DNA: TGTGCCAGCAGTGTTCGGCAGCTTAATGAAAAACTGTTTTTT. It yields the protein CASSVRQLNEKLFF.

The genes are TRBV5-1 and TRBJ1-1; no firm D call. The CDR3 has 13 amino acids. Germline loops: CDR1 SGHRS, CDR2 YFSETQ. Trimming left V 3 bases short and J 1 base short, with 7 bases between. Here the CDR3 DNA reads TGCGCCAGCAGCTATAAAGAGAACACTGAAGCTTTCTTT. Encoded protein: CASSYKENTEAFF.

Only a few counts were recorded for this clonotype. The CDR3 DNA reads TGTGCCAGCAGCCCAATGACCGAAGCTTTCTTT. This codes for CASSPMTEAFF. The rearrangement links TRBV11-2 to TRBJ1-1, with no clear D. Germline CDR1 reads SGHAT; CDR2 reads FQNNGV. There are 11 residues in the CDR3. Trimming removed 5 bases from V and 8 bases from J, with 9 bases in between.

This rearrangement joins TRBV5-1 to TRBJ2-1, with 14 positions matching TRBD2. Germline V gene lookup returns CDR1 SGHRS and CDR2 YFSETQ. The V gene end was trimmed by 4 bases and the J gene end by 0 bases; junction bases not matched to a gene: 3. The CDR3 has 17 residues. The chain's CDR3 is CASSGGLAGASYNEQFF. The CDR3, as DNA: TGCGCCAGCAGCGGGGGACTAGCGGGAGCCTCCTACAATGAGCAGTTCTTC.

The chain is built from TRBV5-6 and TRBJ1-5; 8 nucleotides line up with TRBD1. J gave up 1 base and V 3 bases, and 3 bases lay outside the gene matches. Germline assignment: CDR1 SGHDT and CDR2 YYEEEE. The CDR3 has 15 amino acids. The CDR3 loop reads CASSWQGASNQPQHF. Written as DNA, the CDR3 is TGTGCCAGCAGCTGGCAGGGGGCGAGCAATCAGCCCCAGCATTTT.

A single count supports this clonotype. The chain combines TRBV2 with TRBJ2-1; either TRBD1 or TRBD2 may fit D (6 bases each). Trimming took off 6 bases at V and 8 bases at J, with 17 bases between the two ends. Looked up from germline, CDR1 is SNHLY and CDR2 is FYNNEI. The CDR3 consists of 14 residues. CDR3 sequence reads: CASRVGGQRHEQFF. Here the CDR3 DNA reads TGTGCCAGCAGGGTCGGGGGCCAAAGGCATGAGCAGTTCTTC.

This clonotype was seen repeatedly, ten times or more. This rearrangement joins TRBV20-1 to TRBJ2-1, with D possibly TRBD2 on 7 matching bases. This CDR3 is 13 amino acids long. Trimming left V 6 bases short and J 6 bases short, with 15 bases between. Germline-derived CDR1 and CDR2 are DFQATT and SNEGSKA (reference sequence). CDR3 in DNA: TGCAGTGCCTTCCCGGGGGGCGGCAATGAGCAGTTCTTC. Translation gives CSAFPGGGNEQFF.

This clonotype has ten or more counts. This chain connects TRBV29-1 to TRBJ2-5; 8 nucleotides agree with TRBD1. CDR3 length equals 12 residues. Germline CDR1 is SQVTM and CDR2 is ANQGSEA. With V trimmed by 4 bases and J by 5 bases, 3 bases remained unmatched. The CDR3 spells CSVVQGDETQYF. Written as DNA, the CDR3 is TGCAGCGTTGTACAGGGGGATGAGACCCAGTACTTC. The full variable domain, its missing parts supplied by reference TRBV29-1 and TRBJ2-5, is SAVISQKPSRDICQRGTSLTIQCQVDSQVTMMFWYRQQPGQSLTLIATANQGSEATYESGFVIDKFPISRPNLTFSTLTVSNMSPEDSSIYLCSVVQGDETQYFGPGTRLLVL.

This clonotype was observed a few times. V is TRBV11-1 and J is TRBJ2-1; D might be TRBD2 (6 bases). CDR1 and CDR2 from the germline V gene are SGHAT and FQDESV (reference sequence). The V gene lost 1 base and the J gene lost 9 bases, with 10 bases spanning the gap. The CDR3 consists of 13 residues. The CDR3 spells CASSLDTRGEQFF. Written as DNA, the CDR3 is TGTGCCAGCAGCTTAGATACGCGGGGTGAGCAGTTCTTC.

This sequence joins TRBV6-2 or TRBV6-3 and TRBJ2-3, with D perhaps TRBD1 or TRBD2 (5 bases each). Trimming removed 9 bases from V and 2 bases from J, with 18 bases in between. The CDR3 consists of 15 residues. CDR1 and CDR2 from the germline V gene are MNHEY and SVGEGT. CDR3 in amino acids: CASTGGGAYTDTQYF. CDR3 in DNA: TGTGCCAGTACCGGAGGTGGGGCCTACACAGATACGCAGTATTTT.

A remark on this clonotype: Compared with germline, one end of the junction differs, possibly owing to a read error. This chain connects TRBV15 to TRBJ2-4; tentatively, D is TRBD1 (6 bases). The CDR3 totals 23 residues. CDR1 is LNHNV and CDR2 is YYDKDF in the germline V gene (reference sequence). CDR3 sequence (DNA): TGTGCCACCAGCTATCCCTCGGCAGGGGCGCTTGGAAAAACCCATCTAGCCAAAGACATTCAGTACTTC. Translation gives CATSYPSAGALGKTHLAKDIQYF.

The CDR3 sequence: CASIGDYNEQFF. CDR3 nucleotide sequence: TGTGCCAGCATAGGGGACTACAATGAGCAGTTCTTC. This chain links TRBV2 with TRBJ2-1; possibly TRBD1 for D (5 bases). The CDR3 is 12 residues long. The germline CDR1 and CDR2 sequences are SNHLY and FYNNEI. V gave up 7 bases and J gave up 3 bases, with 7 bases separating them. The full variable domain, rest sourced from reference TRBV2 and TRBJ2-1, is EPEVTQTPSHQVTQMGQEVILRCVPISNHLYFYWYRQILGQKVEFLVSFYNNEISEKSEIFDDQFSVERPDGSNFTLKIRSTKLEDSAMYFCASIGDYNEQFFGPGTRLTVL.

The chain couples TRBV4-1 to TRBJ2-5; TRBD2 aligns across 7 bases. CDR1 is MGHRA and CDR2 is YSYEKL in the germline V gene. V shed 4 bases and J 2 bases; nucleotides not matched to a gene: 10. This CDR3 spans 16 amino acids. CDR3 bases: TGCGCCAGCAGCCCACTGAGGCGGGGGAGTCAAGAGACCCAGTACTTC. Protein: CASSPLRRGSQETQYF.

Ten or more counts support this clonotype. The CDR3 DNA is TGTGCCAGCAGCTTGGGGCCCGGGACAAGGAAAGAGACCCAGTACTTC. Translation: CASSLGPGTRKETQYF. The chain joins TRBV7-9 to TRBJ2-5; tentative D call: TRBD1 (6 bases). In germline, CDR1 is SEHNR, CDR2 FQNEAQ (reference sequence). This CDR3 spans 16 amino acids. V lost 3 bases, J lost 3 bases, and 17 bases lay in between.

V gene TRBV2 combines with J gene TRBJ2-1; TRBD2 is a possible D gene (6 bases). From germline, CDR1 is SNHLY and CDR2 FYNNEI. V lost 1 base, J lost 0 bases, and 10 bases lay in between. This CDR3 is built from 16 residues. The CDR3 bases are TGTGCCAGCAGTGAAGACAGCGGGTTCTCCTACAATGAGCAGTTCTTC. This sequence encodes CASSEDSGFSYNEQFF. The full variable domain, its missing parts supplied by reference TRBV2 and TRBJ2-1, is EPEVTQTPSHQVTQMGQEVILRCVPISNHLYFYWYRQILGQKVEFLVSFYNNEISEKSEIFDDQFSVERPDGSNFTLKIRSTKLEDSAMYFCASSEDSGFSYNEQFFGPGTRLTVL.